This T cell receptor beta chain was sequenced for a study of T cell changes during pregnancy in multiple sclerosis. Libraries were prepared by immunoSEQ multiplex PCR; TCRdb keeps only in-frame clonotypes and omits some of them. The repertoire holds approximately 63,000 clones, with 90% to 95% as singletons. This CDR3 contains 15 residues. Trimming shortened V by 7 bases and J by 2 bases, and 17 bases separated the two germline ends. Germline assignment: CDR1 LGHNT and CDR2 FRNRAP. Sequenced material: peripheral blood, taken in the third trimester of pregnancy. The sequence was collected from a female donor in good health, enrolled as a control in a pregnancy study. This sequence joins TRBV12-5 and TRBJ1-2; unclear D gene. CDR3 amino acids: CASAMRPPPNYGYTF. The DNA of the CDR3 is TGTGCTAGTGCCATGCGTCCCCCACCAAACTATGGCTACACCTTC.